The clone carrying this T cell receptor beta chain was detected only a few times. The data derive from a study of blood T cell repertoires in COVID-19. Overall study context: Samples came from the United States, Italy and Spain, spanning acute and convalescent COVID-19. The analysed material was cDNA or gDNA that came from T cells, B-cell-depleted T cells, or PBMCs.

Libraries were prepared by immunoSEQ multiplex PCR; TCRdb keeps only in-frame clonotypes and omits some of them. This table holds roughly 42,000 clones, over 75% found once. Material for sequencing was peripheral blood. The source of this sequence is a human donor in a cohort sampled during active COVID-19.

The CDR3 nucleotides read TGTGCCAGCAGCTCGACAGGGGTGTCCTACGAGCAGTACTTC. This gives the protein CASSSTGVSYEQYF. J is TRBJ2-7 and V is TRBV7-2; 8 bases map to TRBD1. Unmatched junction bases numbered 3, after V lost 4 bases and J lost 1 base. The CDR3 totals 14 residues. Germline-derived CDR1 and CDR2 are SGHTA and FQGNSA.